This entry describes one T cell receptor (beta chain). Antigen unknown. Germline V lookup: CDR1 SGHDT, CDR2 YYEEEE. V lost 6 bases, J lost 7 bases, and 12 bases stayed unmatched. CDR3 length equals 16 residues. This sample is part of a study of cytomegalovirus exposure and HLA in healthy donors. Study findings and constraints: Previous analysis showed most TCR beta V segments were productive about 90% or about 30% of the time. Most likely, a cluster of highly shared sequence variants arose as a sequencing artifact. A later analysis reported that several of the most significant clusters appeared to be linked to common viral pathogens, among them Epstein-Barr virus. Excluded were some V segments that proved indistinguishable, including TRBV6-2 and TRBV6-3.

The PCR contained 60 Vbeta and 13 Jbeta primers. Here immunoSEQ multiplex PCR was the method, and the copy in TCRdb shows in-frame clones only, minus some. The repertoire consists of roughly 200,000 clones, with around 78% occurring once and the leading ten covering 1.5% to 2%. Specimen: PBMCs. This rearrangement joins TRBV5-6 to TRBJ1-4; TRBD1 agrees at 10 bases. The receptor's source is a man aged 30 to 39 in good health and CMV-seronegative. CDR3 in amino acids: CASNRVTGGFTEKLFF. CDR3 nucleotides: TGTGCCAGCAACCGAGTGACAGGGGGCTTTACTGAAAAACTGTTTTTT.